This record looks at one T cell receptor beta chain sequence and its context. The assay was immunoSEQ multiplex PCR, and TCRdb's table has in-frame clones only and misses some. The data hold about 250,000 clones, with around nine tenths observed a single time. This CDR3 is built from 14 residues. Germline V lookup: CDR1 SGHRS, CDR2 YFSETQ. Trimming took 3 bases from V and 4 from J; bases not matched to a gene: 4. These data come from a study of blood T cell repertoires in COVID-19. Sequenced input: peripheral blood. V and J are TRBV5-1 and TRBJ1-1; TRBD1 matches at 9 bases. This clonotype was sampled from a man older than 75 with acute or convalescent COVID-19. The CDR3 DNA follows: TGCGCCAGCAGCTCGACAGGGGGTCTCACTGAAGCTTTCTTT. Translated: CASSSTGGLTEAFF.